The 2 T cell receptor beta chains below come from one sample, sequenced in a study of metastatic and nonmetastatic thyroid tumors. All patients reached thyroid surgery having received no treatment beforehand. TCRdb re-analyzed the PCR reads using MiXCR. The profile shows approximately 24,000 clones, roughly 20% of them singletons. The sample taken for sequencing was blood. The receptors here all came from a male donor with papillary thyroid cancer or a benign thyroid nodule (not recorded which). Some clones in this sample may be carry-over from other donors' samples.

In this sample, this clone turned up many times. Other DNA sequences of this sample code for an identical CDR3. V and J are TRBV11-3 and TRBJ1-5; the D gene is possibly TRBD1 (5 bases). V was pared by 5 bases and J by 2 bases, with 7 bases between. This CDR3 spans 13 amino acids. Germline CDR1 is SGHNT and CDR2 is YENEEA. The CDR3 sequence: CASSPGGNQPQHF. In nucleotides, the CDR3 is TGTGCCAGCAGCCCGGGGGGCAATCAGCCCCAGCATTTT.

This clone was counted many times. J is TRBJ1-2 and V is TRBV29-1; D uncertain. CDR1 and CDR2 (germline): SQVTM, ANQGSEA. Trimming left V 8 bases short and J 2 bases short, with 12 bases between. The CDR3 is made up of 12 amino acids. CDR3 DNA: TGCAGCACGGAGACGGAGAACTATGGCTACACCTTC. Protein: CSTETENYGYTF. The full variable domain, its missing parts supplied by reference TRBV29-1 and TRBJ1-2, is SAVISQKPSRDICQRGTSLTIQCQVDSQVTMMFWYRQQPGQSLTLIATANQGSEATYESGFVIDKFPISRPNLTFSTLTVSNMSPEDSSIYLCSTETENYGYTFGSGTRLTVV.